The 29 T cell receptor beta chains given below trace back to one sample, sequenced in a study of radiotherapy plus CTLA-4 blockade in lung cancer. Profiling relied on immunoSEQ multiplex PCR, and the TCRdb table lists in-frame clones only, not all of them. The profile covers approximately 72,000 clones, with approximately 80% appearing a single time and 7% to 8% taken by the ten largest. This specimen was peripheral blood, taken from a patient treated with radiotherapy plus ipilimumab. The receptors were gathered from a human donor with non-small cell lung cancer who had a complete response to radiotherapy plus ipilimumab.

A few counts support this clone. This sequence joins TRBV5-6 and TRBJ2-7, with 11 bases that match TRBD2. Trimming cost V 4 bases and J 3 bases; bases outside gene matches: 6. The CDR3 totals 15 residues. Per germline, CDR1 SGHDT and CDR2 YYEEEE. DNA for the CDR3: TGTGCCAGCAGCCGCTGGACTAGCGGGTTCTACGAGCAGTACTTC. This sequence encodes CASSRWTSGFYEQYF.

V and J are TRBV7-2 and TRBJ2-1; 9 bases map to TRBD2. This CDR3 contains 18 residues. The germline V gene encodes CDR1 SGHTA and CDR2 FQGNSA. V lost 5 bases to trimming and J lost 4 bases; unmatched junction nucleotides: 15. CDR3 bases: TGTGCCAGCAGCACCAGCCTGTGGCGGGGGGGCGAGTACAATGAGCAGTTCTTC. Translated: CASSTSLWRGGEYNEQFF.

The gene calls are TRBV19 and TRBJ1-4; D is uncertain. Per the germline V gene, CDR1 is LNHDA and CDR2 is SQIVND (reference sequence). CDR3 size: 15 residues. Trimming took 3 bases from V and 4 from J, leaving 12 bases between them. CDR3 sequence: CASSMLGPGNEKLFF. The CDR3 coding sequence is TGTGCCAGTAGTATGTTGGGCCCGGGTAATGAAAAACTGTTTTTT.

The chain recombines TRBV27 with TRBJ2-1, with 8 bases aligning to TRBD2. Germline CDR1 and CDR2: MNHEY and SMNVEV (reference sequence). The junction had 6 bases not matched to a gene; V was cut back by 5 bases and J by 3 bases. CDR3 length equals 15 residues. CDR3 residues: CASSPRGALYNEQFF. The DNA of the CDR3 is TGTGCCAGCAGTCCGCGGGGGGCCCTCTACAATGAGCAGTTCTTC.

This chain connects TRBV18 to TRBJ2-7, with 8 bases fitting TRBD2. Per the germline V gene, CDR1 is KGHSH and CDR2 is LQKENI. Trimming took 3 bases from V and 3 from J; bases not matched to a gene: 1. The CDR3 is made up of 13 amino acids. The CDR3 region has the DNA TGTGCCAGCTCACCCCGGGAGGGCTACGAGCAGTACGTC. This sequence encodes CASSPREGYEQYV.

The chain employs TRBV6-5 and TRBJ1-6; D might be TRBD1 (5 bases). Looked up from germline, CDR1 is MNHEY and CDR2 is SVGAGI. V lost 8 bases and J lost 7, with 9 bases in between. CDR3 length: 12 residues. The CDR3 DNA sequence: TGTGCCAGCGGCCAGGGCAATTCACCCCTCCACTTT. Protein sequence: CASGQGNSPLHF.

V is TRBV27 and J is TRBJ2-7; D is uncertain. CDR1 is MNHEY and CDR2 is SMNVEV in the germline V gene (reference sequence). Trimming cost V 4 bases and J 6 bases, with 7 bases left between them. CDR3 length: 11 amino acids. The DNA for the CDR3 is TGTGCCAGCAGTTCTAAACTCGAGCAGTACTTC. It specifies CASSSKLEQYF.

The rearrangement joins TRBV11-3 to TRBJ2-3; D is ambiguous. The CDR3 covers 14 residues. Trimming took off 3 bases at V and 0 bases at J, with 7 bases between the two ends. The germline gives CDR1 SGHNT, CDR2 YENEEA. The CDR3 DNA reads TGTGCCAGCAGCTTGGGCGCCAGCACAGATACGCAGTATTTT. Translated, it gives CASSLGASTDTQYF.

This clone was recorded once. The rearrangement uses TRBV23-1 and TRBJ1-5; TRBD1 might be the D (6 bases). TRBV23-1 counts as an open reading frame of uncertain function. The CDR3 consists of 15 residues. V lost 0 bases and J 6 bases, leaving 12 bases between the germline ends. For the CDR3, the DNA is TGCGCCAGCAGTCAATCGAGCAGGGGCCCTCAGCCCCAGCATTTT. Protein product: CASSQSSRGPQPQHF.

The rearrangement links TRBV11-3 to TRBJ1-1; no reliable D call. Germline V gives CDR1 SGHNT, CDR2 YENEEA. There are 13 residues in the CDR3. V gave up 5 bases and J gave up 5 bases, with 12 bases separating them. CDR3 residues: CASSRRVGTEAFF. DNA for the CDR3: TGTGCCAGCAGCCGAAGGGTAGGAACTGAAGCTTTCTTT. The whole variable domain, filled in from reference TRBV11-3 and TRBJ1-1, reads EAGVVQSPRYKIIEKKQPVAFWCNPISGHNTLYWYLQNLGQGPELLIRYENEEAVDDSQLPKDRFSAERLKGVDSTLKIQPAELGDSAVYLCASSRRVGTEAFFGQGTRLTVV.

This clone was recorded only once. The chain joins TRBV5-8 to TRBJ2-2; the D gene is possibly TRBD2 (6 bases). V lost 4 bases and J 0 bases, leaving 19 bases between the germline ends. The CDR3 covers 18 residues. CDR1 SGHTS and CDR2 YDEGEE come from the germline V gene. The CDR3 DNA follows: TGTGCCAGCAGCCCGATCCGGGGGAGCCGCGCGAACACCGGGGAGCTGTTTTTT. As protein: CASSPIRGSRANTGELFF.

This rearrangement joins TRBV29-1 to TRBJ1-4; D unresolved. Trimming cost V 4 bases and J 5 bases, with 11 bases left between them. Looked up from germline, CDR1 is SQVTM and CDR2 is ANQGSEA. The CDR3 contains 13 residues. The CDR3 nucleotides are TGCAGCGTTGGTAGCAGATCCAATGAAAAACTGTTTTTT. Encoded protein: CSVGSRSNEKLFF. The full variable domain, with the rest looked up from reference TRBV29-1 and TRBJ1-4, is SAVISQKPSRDICQRGTSLTIQCQVDSQVTMMFWYRQQPGQSLTLIATANQGSEATYESGFVIDKFPISRPNLTFSTLTVSNMSPEDSSIYLCSVGSRSNEKLFFGSGTQLSVL.

This clone was detected a few times. The chain couples TRBV30 to TRBJ2-5; D possibly matches TRBD1 or TRBD2 (5 bases each). The germline gives CDR1 GTSNPN, CDR2 SVGIG (reference sequence). The length of the CDR3 is 14 residues. Trimming pared 0 bases from V and 5 bases from J, leaving 13 bases between. CDR3 nucleotide sequence: TGTGCCTGGAGTGTCGAGTGGGGGTGGGAGACCCAGTACTTC. This translates into CAWSVEWGWETQYF.

V is TRBV4-3 and J is TRBJ1-4; maybe TRBD1 (5 bases). CDR3 length equals 16 residues. CDR1 is LGHNA and CDR2 is YSLEER in the germline V gene. With 0 bases removed from V and 8 bases from J, the gap between germline ends came to 16 bases. CDR3 loop: CASSQEEGREHEKLFF. CDR3 bases: TGCGCCAGCAGCCAAGAGGAGGGCAGGGAACACGAAAAACTGTTTTTT.

This chain uses TRBV27 with TRBJ2-1; tentatively, D is TRBD2 (5 bases). Germline V CDR1 and CDR2: MNHEY, SMNVEV (reference sequence). V was shortened by 4 bases and J by 0 bases, with 10 bases between the two germline ends. CDR3 length equals 15 residues. The CDR3 region has the DNA TGTGCCAGCAGTTCGATTACTAGCTCCTACAATGAGCAGTTCTTC. It is translated as CASSSITSSYNEQFF.

The chain joins TRBV27 to TRBJ2-7; D unclear. The V gene lost 2 bases and the J gene lost 2 bases, with 10 bases spanning the gap. CDR1 is MNHEY and CDR2 is SMNVEV in the germline V gene (reference sequence). The CDR3 consists of 14 residues. The chain's CDR3 is CASSLARRTYEQYF. The CDR3 nucleotides are TGTGCCAGCAGTTTAGCCAGGCGTACCTACGAGCAGTACTTC.

This clone was recorded only once. The chain is built from TRBV10-1 and TRBJ1-5, with 7 nucleotides matching TRBD1. This CDR3 contains 18 residues. Germline trimming cut 2 bases from V and 0 bases from J; bases unmatched to any gene: 10. The germline V gene has CDR1 WNHNN and CDR2 SYGVQD (reference sequence). The CDR3 here is CASSEKRTGNYSNQPQHF. DNA for the CDR3: TGCGCCAGCAGTGAGAAGCGGACAGGAAACTATAGCAATCAGCCCCAGCATTTT.

This chain connects TRBV29-1 to TRBJ2-1; 9 nucleotides line up with TRBD2. Germline trimming cut 4 bases from V and 2 bases from J; bases unmatched to any gene: 9. Germline loops: CDR1 SQVTM, CDR2 ANQGSEA. The CDR3 covers 16 residues. Written as DNA, the CDR3 is TGCAGCGTTGCTCCCGTGACTAGCGGCCCCTACAATGAGCAGTTCTTC. This codes for CSVAPVTSGPYNEQFF.

The rearrangement links TRBV20-1 to TRBJ2-1; D is undetermined. CDR1 is DFQATT, CDR2 SNEGSKA, per germline (reference sequence). CDR3 size: 10 residues. V gave up 2 bases and J gave up 10 bases, with 6 bases separating them. The CDR3 DNA reads TGCAGTGCTAGATTCCGGGAGCAGTTCTTC. It specifies CSARFREQFF.

This chain links TRBV6-5 with TRBJ2-3; D possibly corresponds to TRBD1 (5 bases). This CDR3 has 11 residues. From germline, CDR1 is MNHEY and CDR2 SVGAGI. Trimming stripped 8 bases from V and 4 bases from J, with 7 bases between. The CDR3 loop is CASSRADTQYF. CDR3 nucleotides: TGTGCCAGCTCCAGGGCAGATACGCAGTATTTT.

This chain links TRBV9 with TRBJ2-1; TRBD2 aligns across 11 bases. Trimming took 0 bases from V and 8 from J; bases not matched to a gene: 13. Germline loops: CDR1 SGDLS, CDR2 YYNGEE. The length of the CDR3 is 18 residues. The chain's CDR3 is CASSVGVVGSGRADEQFF. In DNA form, the CDR3 reads TGTGCCAGCAGCGTAGGGGTGGTGGGTAGCGGGAGGGCCGATGAGCAGTTCTTC.

This chain connects TRBV6-1 to TRBJ1-2; D gene ambiguous. Trimming pared 0 bases from V and 7 bases from J, leaving 6 bases between. CDR1 and CDR2 from the germline V gene are MNHNS and SASEGT. The CDR3 has 12 residues. The CDR3 nucleotides read TGTGCCAGCAGTGAAGCTAGGGTTGGCTACACCTTC. Translated: CASSEARVGYTF.

Only a few counts were recorded for this clone. V gene TRBV5-1 combines with J gene TRBJ2-5, with D perhaps assigned TRBD1 or TRBD2 (5 bases each). CDR1 is SGHRS and CDR2 is YFSETQ in the germline V gene. Trimming took 4 bases from V and 5 from J, leaving 15 bases between them. The CDR3 contains 14 residues. CDR3 sequence (DNA): TGCGCCAGCAGCCCGGGACCGGAAAAGGAGACCCAGTACTTC. It specifies CASSPGPEKETQYF.

The chain joins TRBV2 to TRBJ1-5; D is uncertain. Germline assignment: CDR1 SNHLY and CDR2 FYNNEI. This CDR3 has 12 amino acids. The V end lost 1 base, the J end lost 6 bases, and 4 bases lay between the germline ends. CDR3 amino acids: CASSEGGQPQHF. CDR3 coding DNA: TGTGCCAGCAGTGAAGGTGGTCAGCCCCAGCATTTT.

The gene calls are TRBV2 and TRBJ2-1; 7 nucleotides match TRBD2. Losses at the gene ends were 6 bases for V and 15 bases for J; bases not matched to a gene: 14. The CDR3 runs 13 residues. Germline V gene sequence: CDR1 SNHLY, CDR2 FYNNEI. Here the CDR3 reads CASSVQGRVLLFF. The CDR3 bases are TGTGCCAGCAGCGTCCAAGGGAGGGTTTTGCTGTTCTTC.

The rearrangement uses TRBV19 and TRBJ2-4; the D is unclear. The germline CDR1 and CDR2 sequences are LNHDA and SQIVND (reference sequence). The CDR3 is made up of 12 amino acids. V shed 4 bases and J shed 9 bases, with 10 bases lying between them. CDR3 sequence (DNA): TGTGCCAGTAGTACCCCCAGGAGCATTCAGTACTTC. Its protein product is CASSTPRSIQYF.

The V gene is TRBV19, the J gene TRBJ1-5, with 9 bases lining up with TRBD1. This CDR3 region has 15 residues. Germline V CDR1 and CDR2: LNHDA, SQIVND (reference sequence). V lost 6 bases, J lost 5 bases, and 8 bases stayed unmatched. The DNA of the CDR3 is TGTGCCAGTAGGAGGGGACAGGGAGAGGATCAGCCCCAGCATTTT. Translated: CASRRGQGEDQPQHF.

CDR3 sequence reads: CAWRGRRWTEAFF. In DNA form, the CDR3 reads TGTGCCTGGAGAGGTAGGAGGTGGACTGAAGCTTTCTTT. This chain connects TRBV30 to TRBJ1-1, with no clear D. Trimming took 3 bases from V and 5 from J, leaving 13 bases between them. CDR1 is GTSNPN and CDR2 is SVGIG in the germline V gene (reference sequence). The CDR3 loop spans 13 amino acids.

This clone showed up just once. The CDR3 protein is CASTITGELFF. CDR3 coding DNA: TGTGCCAGCACAATCACCGGGGAGCTGTTTTTT. The rearrangement joins TRBV11-2 to TRBJ2-2; D is unclear. CDR3 length: 11 amino acids. Germline CDR1 and CDR2: SGHAT and FQNNGV. V dropped 7 bases and J dropped 4 bases, with 4 bases sitting between them.